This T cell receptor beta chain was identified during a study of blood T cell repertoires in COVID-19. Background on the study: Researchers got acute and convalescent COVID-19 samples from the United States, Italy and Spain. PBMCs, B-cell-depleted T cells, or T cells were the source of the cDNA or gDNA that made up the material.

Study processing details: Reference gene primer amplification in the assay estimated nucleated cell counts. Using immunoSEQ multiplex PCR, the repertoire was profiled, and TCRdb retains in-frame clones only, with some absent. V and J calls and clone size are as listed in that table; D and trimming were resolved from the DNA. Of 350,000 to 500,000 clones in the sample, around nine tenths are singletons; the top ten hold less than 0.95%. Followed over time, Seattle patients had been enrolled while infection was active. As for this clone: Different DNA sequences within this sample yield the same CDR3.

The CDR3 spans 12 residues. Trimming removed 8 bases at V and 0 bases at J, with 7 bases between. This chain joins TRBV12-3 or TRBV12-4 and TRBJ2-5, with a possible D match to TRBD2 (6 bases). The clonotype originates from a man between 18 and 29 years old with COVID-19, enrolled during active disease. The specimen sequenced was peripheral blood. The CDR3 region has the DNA TGTGCCAGCCGGACTAACCAAGAGACCCAGTACTTC. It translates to CASRTNQETQYF.